Following are 6 T cell receptor beta chains from one sample sequenced in a study of CD8+ T cells in alopecia areata. As to treatment: oral pan-JAK inhibitor, 5-10 mg twice daily. Extracted RNA was reverse transcribed into cDNA, the sequencing template. The method was immunoSEQ multiplex PCR; TCRdb's version includes in-frame clones alone and lacks a portion of them. The table lists about 200,000 clones, roughly two fifths of them singletons. The sequencing used CD4+ T cells sorted from blood, collected at approximately week 30, from a patient treated with tofacitinib. The receptors were gathered from a human donor with alopecia areata.

This clone has a count of ten or more. The V gene is TRBV7-8, the J gene TRBJ2-1; 9 nucleotides match TRBD2. CDR1 and CDR2 from the germline V gene are SGHVS and FQNEAQ. With 3 bases clipped from V and 8 bases from J, the junction kept 5 bases outside the gene matches. CDR3 length: 14 residues. CDR3: CASSFELAGHEQFF. The CDR3 nucleotides read TGTGCCAGCAGCTTCGAGCTAGCGGGACATGAGCAGTTCTTC.

This clone showed up just a few times. The chain couples TRBV19 to TRBJ2-7; TRBD1 agrees at 7 bases. With 6 bases clipped from V and 4 bases from J, the junction kept 9 bases outside the gene matches. CDR3 length: 14 amino acids. Germline V gene data show CDR1 as LNHDA and CDR2 as SQIVND (reference sequence). CDR3: CASSFGRGRYEQYF. CDR3 in DNA: TGTGCCAGTAGCTTTGGAAGGGGGCGGTACGAGCAGTACTTC.

The CDR3 reads CASSPGGVRYGYTF. CDR3 coding DNA: TGTGCCAGCTCACCAGGAGGGGTCAGATATGGCTACACCTTC. The V gene is TRBV18, the J gene TRBJ1-2; D perhaps matches TRBD1 (5 bases). The CDR3 is made up of 14 amino acids. Germline V gene lookup returns CDR1 KGHSH and CDR2 LQKENI. V gave up 2 bases and J gave up 5 bases, with 12 bases separating them.

The chain is built from TRBV29-1 and TRBJ2-7, with unresolved D. Germline V lookup: CDR1 SQVTM, CDR2 ANQGSEA. This CDR3 has 12 amino acids. V dropped 4 bases and J dropped 3 bases, with 10 bases sitting between them. The CDR3 spells CSVVGTHYEQYF. DNA for the CDR3: TGCAGCGTTGTCGGCACCCACTACGAGCAGTACTTC.

The sample holds one count of this clone. The chain employs TRBV18 and TRBJ2-7; 8 positions match TRBD1. CDR1 KGHSH and CDR2 LQKENI come from the germline V gene. The J segment lost 4 bases and the V segment lost 4 bases, leaving 3 bases of the junction unmatched. The CDR3 runs to 13 residues. The chain's CDR3 is CASSLGQGYEQYF. The CDR3 region has the DNA TGTGCCAGCTCACTTGGACAGGGTTACGAGCAGTACTTC.

This clone was picked up one time. The CDR3 loop is CASSLRVAENIQYF. The DNA for the CDR3 is TGTGCCAGCAGCTTAAGGGTCGCCGAAAACATTCAGTACTTC. The V and J genes are TRBV7-2 and TRBJ2-4; D uncertain. This CDR3 is 14 amino acids long. From germline, CDR1 is SGHTA and CDR2 FQGNSA. V dropped 2 bases and J dropped 5 bases, with 10 bases sitting between them.